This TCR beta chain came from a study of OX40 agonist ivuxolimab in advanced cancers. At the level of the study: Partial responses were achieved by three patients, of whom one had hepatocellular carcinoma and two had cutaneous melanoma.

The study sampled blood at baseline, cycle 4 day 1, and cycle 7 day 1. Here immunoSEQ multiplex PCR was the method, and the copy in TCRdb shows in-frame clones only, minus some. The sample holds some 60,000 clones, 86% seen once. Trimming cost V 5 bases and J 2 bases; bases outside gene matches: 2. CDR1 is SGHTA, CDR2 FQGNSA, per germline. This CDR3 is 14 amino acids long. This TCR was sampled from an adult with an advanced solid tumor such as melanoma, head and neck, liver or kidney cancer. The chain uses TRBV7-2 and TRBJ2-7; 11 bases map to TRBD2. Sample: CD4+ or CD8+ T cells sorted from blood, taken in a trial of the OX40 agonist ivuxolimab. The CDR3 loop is CASSRLAGPYEQYF. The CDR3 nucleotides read TGTGCCAGCAGCCGACTAGCGGGGCCCTACGAGCAGTACTTC.